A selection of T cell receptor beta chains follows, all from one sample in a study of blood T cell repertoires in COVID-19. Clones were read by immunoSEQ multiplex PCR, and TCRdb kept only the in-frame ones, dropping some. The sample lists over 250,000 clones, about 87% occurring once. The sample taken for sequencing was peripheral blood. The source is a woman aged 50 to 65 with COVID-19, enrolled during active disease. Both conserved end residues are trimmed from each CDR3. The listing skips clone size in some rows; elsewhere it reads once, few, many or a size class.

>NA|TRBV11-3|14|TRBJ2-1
ASSFDGTSGRIEQF
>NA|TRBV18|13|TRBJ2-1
ASSQQGFSYNEQF
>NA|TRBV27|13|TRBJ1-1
ASTALQGGNTEAF
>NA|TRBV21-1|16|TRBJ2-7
ASSKPAVKWQGRYEQY
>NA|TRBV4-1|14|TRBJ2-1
ASSQAPGLAYNEQF
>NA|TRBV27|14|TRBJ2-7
ASRTLAGLRPYEQY
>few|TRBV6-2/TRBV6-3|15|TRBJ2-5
ASSYRRLAGGQETQY
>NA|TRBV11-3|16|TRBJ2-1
ASSLGLAGRSSYNEQF
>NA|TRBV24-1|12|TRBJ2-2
ATQDSLGTGELF
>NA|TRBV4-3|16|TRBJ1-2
ASSQVLSDRGVSSGYT
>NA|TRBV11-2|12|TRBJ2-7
ASSLGRDHYEQY
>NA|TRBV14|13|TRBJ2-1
ASSQRLASLSEQF
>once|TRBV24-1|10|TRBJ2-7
ATRGQGGEQY
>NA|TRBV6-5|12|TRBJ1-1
ASPIQGIFSEAF
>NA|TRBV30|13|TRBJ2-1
AWKTSGHSYNEQF
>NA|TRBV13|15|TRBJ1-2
ASSLVGQGFSNYGYT
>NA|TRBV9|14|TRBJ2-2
ASSVGGQVNTGELF
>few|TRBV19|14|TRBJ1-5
ASSTAGTGGNQPQH
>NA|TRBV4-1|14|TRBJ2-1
ASSQAIAGVGIEQF
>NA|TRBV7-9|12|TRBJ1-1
ASSSDRPNTEAF
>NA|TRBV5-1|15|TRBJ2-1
ASRGRAGGFAYNEQF
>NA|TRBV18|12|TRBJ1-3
ASSAGVAGNTIY
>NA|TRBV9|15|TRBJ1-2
ASSSHAGTGIYYGYT
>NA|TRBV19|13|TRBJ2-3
ASSRTGPLADTQY
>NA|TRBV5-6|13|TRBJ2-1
ASSLGGGNYNEQF
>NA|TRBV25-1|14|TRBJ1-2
ASSEYNLRDSAGYT
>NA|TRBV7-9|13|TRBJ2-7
ASRDTGTAIGEQY
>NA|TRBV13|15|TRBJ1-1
ASSFNHPQGAYTEAF
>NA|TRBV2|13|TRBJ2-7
ASSEVSGIHYEQY
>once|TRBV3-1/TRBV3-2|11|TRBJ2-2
ASSRTSSGELF
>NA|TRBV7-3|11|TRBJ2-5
ASSLTGKETQY
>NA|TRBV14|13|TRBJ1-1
ASSGGLLRGTEAF
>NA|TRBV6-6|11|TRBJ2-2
ASRSGGSGELF
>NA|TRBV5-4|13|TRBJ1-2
ASSPAGGPEDGYT
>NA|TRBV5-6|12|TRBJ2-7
ASSSGLAYLEQY
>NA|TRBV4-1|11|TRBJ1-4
ASSQENTEKLF
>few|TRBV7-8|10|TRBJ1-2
ASSADSYGYT
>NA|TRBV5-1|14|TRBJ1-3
ASSLLRQGEGNTIY
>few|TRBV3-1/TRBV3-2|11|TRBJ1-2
ASRRGGGYGYT
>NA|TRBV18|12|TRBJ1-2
ASSPPGRDYGYT
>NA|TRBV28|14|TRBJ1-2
ASSVLQGPANYGYT
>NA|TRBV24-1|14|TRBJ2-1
ATSDLEGRLNNEQF
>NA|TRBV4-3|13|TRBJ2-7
ASSHPIRCNYEQY
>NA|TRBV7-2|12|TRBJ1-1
ASSSRQGRTEAF
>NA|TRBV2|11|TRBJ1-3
ASSQGQTVTIY